This T cell receptor beta chain was documented in a study of shared clonotypes between healthy human individuals. General study points: For naive CD4 cells, roughly 5% of clonotypes were shared across a handful of donors.

Concerning this clone: Its antigen is still unknown. The sample has other DNA sequences that encode this CDR3 too.

Using roughly 180 ng DNA, 32,000 or so T cell genomes, the sorted-subset replicate PCRs were run. Sequenced by immunoSEQ multiplex PCR; TCRdb stores in-frame clones only, minus some. The top ten hold more than 0.1% of the sample, which has some 2.1 million clones, 85% to 95% seen once. The split of CD4+ cells yielded CD45RA+ naive and CD45RA-negative memory subsets. The germline V gene encodes CDR1 SNHLY and CDR2 FYNNEI. V gave up 4 bases and J gave up 8 bases, with 11 bases separating them. The CDR3 sequence is 12 residues long. This TCR derives from a man aged 18 to 30 in good health. This sequence joins TRBV2 and TRBJ1-2; D is unresolved. The material sequenced was naive CD4+ T cells sorted from blood. Described subset: CD45RA+ positively selected. The chain's CDR3 is CASSVEGWGYTF. The CDR3 DNA reads as TGTGCCAGCAGTGTGGAGGGTTGGGGCTACACCTTC. The entire variable domain, with the rest obtained from reference TRBV2 and TRBJ1-2, is as follows: EPEVTQTPSHQVTQMGQEVILRCVPISNHLYFYWYRQILGQKVEFLVSFYNNEISEKSEIFDDQFSVERPDGSNFTLKIRSTKLEDSAMYFCASSVEGWGYTFGSGTRLTVV.